What follows are 16 T cell receptor beta chains derived from one specimen sequenced in a study of blood T cell repertoires in COVID-19. Data came from immunoSEQ multiplex PCR; TCRdb stores just in-frame clones and leaves some out. Of about 170,000 clones listed, around nine tenths are singletons. The sample taken for sequencing was peripheral blood. The receptor set was obtained from a man aged 18-30 years with active or convalescent COVID-19.

This chain connects TRBV4-1 to TRBJ2-7, with D perhaps TRBD2 (6 bases). Per germline, CDR1 MGHRA and CDR2 YSYEKL. Deletions cut 2 bases from V and 3 bases from J, with 14 bases between. This CDR3 has 15 residues. The CDR3, as DNA: TGCGCCAGCAGCCAAACCCTGGGGGGAAACTACGAGCAGTACTTC. Translating gives CASSQTLGGNYEQYF.

The chain has TRBV28 and TRBJ1-5; tentatively, D is TRBD1 (6 bases). The CDR3 sequence is 12 residues long. CDR1 is MDHEN and CDR2 is SYDVKM in the germline V gene. Trimming removed 3 bases at V and 7 bases at J, with 7 bases between. The DNA for the CDR3 is TGTGCCAGCAGTTTTGGGGGCCAGCCCCAGCATTTT. This translates into CASSFGGQPQHF.

V usage is TRBV2 and J usage is TRBJ2-1; 14 bases agree with TRBD2. V lost 6 bases, J lost 10 bases, and 5 bases stayed unmatched. The length of the CDR3 is 14 residues. Germline V gives CDR1 SNHLY, CDR2 FYNNEI. The CDR3 protein is CASRGTSGRREQFF. DNA of the CDR3: TGTGCCAGCAGGGGGACTAGCGGGAGACGGGAGCAGTTCTTC.

The chain recombines TRBV7-9 with TRBJ2-3; the match to TRBD2 covers 8 bases. The length of the CDR3 is 13 residues. From germline, CDR1 is SEHNR and CDR2 FQNEAQ (reference sequence). The J segment lost 15 bases and the V segment lost 5 bases, leaving 13 bases of the junction unmatched. This CDR3 is CASSHSQGLVHYF. In DNA form, the CDR3 reads TGTGCCAGCAGCCATAGTCAGGGACTAGTTCACTATTTT.

The rearrangement links TRBV4-2 to TRBJ1-1; D is unresolved. Trimming cost V 1 base and J 3 bases, with 12 bases left between them. Germline values: CDR1 LGHNA, CDR2 YNFKEQ. CDR3 size: 15 residues. The CDR3 here is CASSQGRAGDTEAFF. CDR3 DNA: TGTGCCAGCAGCCAAGGGAGGGCCGGGGACACTGAAGCTTTCTTT.

The chain combines TRBV15 with TRBJ1-2; a possible D gene is TRBD1 (6 bases). Germline CDR1 LNHNV, CDR2 YYDKDF (reference sequence). V lost 4 bases, J lost 2 bases, and 8 bases lay in between. The length of the CDR3 is 13 residues. CDR3 amino acids: CATSKTGNYGYTF. In DNA, the CDR3 is TGTGCCACCAGCAAAACAGGGAACTATGGCTACACCTTC. The full variable domain, with the rest looked up from reference TRBV15 and TRBJ1-2, is DAMVIQNPRYQVTQFGKPVTLSCSQTLNHNVMYWYQQKSSQAPKLLFHYYDKDFNNEADTPDNFQSRRPNTSFCFLDIRSPGLGDTAMYLCATSKTGNYGYTFGSGTRLTVV.

This clone came up once. This chain joins TRBV6-5 and TRBJ1-6; a weak D match, TRBD1 (6 bases). Per the germline V gene, CDR1 is MNHEY and CDR2 is SVGAGI. This CDR3 has 14 residues. V gave up 0 bases and J gave up 10 bases, with 10 bases separating them. The CDR3 reads CASSYSNDRSPLHF. The CDR3 bases are TGTGCCAGCAGTTACTCGAACGACAGGTCACCCCTCCACTTT.

In this sample, this clone turned up many times. V usage is TRBV6-2 or TRBV6-3 and J usage is TRBJ2-3, with 9 bases lining up with TRBD1. The CDR3 runs to 16 residues. V lost 4 bases, J lost 3 bases, and 8 bases stayed unmatched. CDR1 and CDR2 from the germline V gene are MNHEY and SVGEGT. The CDR3 is CASSCDRDRETDTQYF. CDR3 DNA sequence: TGTGCCAGCAGTTGCGACCGGGACAGGGAAACAGATACGCAGTATTTT.

The chain recombines TRBV5-1 with TRBJ1-2, with D possibly being TRBD1 (6 bases). Germline CDR1 SGHRS, CDR2 YFSETQ. V was cut by 0 bases and J by 5 bases, with 14 bases left in between. The CDR3 is 15 amino acids. The CDR3 region has the DNA TGCGCCAGCAGCTTGGTGGGGGCAGGCAGATATGGCTACACCTTC. Translating it yields CASSLVGAGRYGYTF.

The chain uses TRBV6-2 or TRBV6-3 and TRBJ1-3; 10 bases align to TRBD1. Germline V gene data show CDR1 as MNHEY and CDR2 as SVGEGT. V gave up 6 bases and J gave up 2 bases; unmatched junction bases: 10. The CDR3 length is 17 residues. The CDR3 region is CASSGLRDRGPGNTIYF. The DNA for the CDR3 is TGTGCCAGCAGCGGACTCCGGGACAGGGGTCCTGGAAACACCATATATTTT.

This clone was seen just once. The J gene is TRBJ2-1, the V gene TRBV7-9; D may be TRBD2 (6 bases). V was cut by 6 bases and J by 0 bases, with 12 bases left in between. CDR1 and CDR2 from the germline V gene are SEHNR and FQNEAQ (reference sequence). The CDR3 spans 15 residues. The CDR3 reads CASSEGLGSYNEQFF. The CDR3 DNA reads as TGTGCCAGCAGTGAGGGACTCGGCTCCTACAATGAGCAGTTCTTC.

The rearrangement uses TRBV3-1 (or the pseudogene TRBV3-2) and TRBJ2-3, with 9 bases matching TRBD2. Germline trimming cut 1 base from V and 4 bases from J; bases unmatched to any gene: 9. Germline loops: CDR1 LGHDT, CDR2 YNNKEL (reference sequence). There are 17 residues in the CDR3. Here the CDR3 reads CASSQGRRTSASDTQYF. The CDR3 region has the DNA TGTGCCAGCAGCCAAGGGAGAAGGACTAGCGCTTCAGATACGCAGTATTTT.

V is TRBV7-6 and J is TRBJ2-6, with 7 bases lining up with TRBD1. The CDR3 loop spans 18 amino acids. Unmatched junction bases numbered 14, after V lost 5 bases and J lost 4 bases. Germline loops: CDR1 SGHVS, CDR2 FNYEAQ. In nucleotides, the CDR3 is TGTGCCAGCAGCGGGCCGGGACAGTCGTTGGGGGGGGCCAACGTCCTGACTTTC. Protein: CASSGPGQSLGGANVLTF.

The chain couples TRBV10-2 to TRBJ2-1; 11 positions match TRBD1. J was trimmed by 8 bases and V by 7 bases; bases with no gene match: 4. The CDR3 is made up of 13 amino acids. Germline-derived CDR1 and CDR2 are WSHSY and SAAADI. CDR3 sequence: CASTRTGGYEQFF. CDR3 bases: TGCGCCAGCACCAGGACAGGGGGCTATGAGCAGTTCTTC.

The V call is TRBV6-2 or TRBV6-3, the J call TRBJ1-3; possible D gene TRBD1, 5 bases. V was trimmed by 5 bases and J by 0 bases, leaving 17 bases between them. Germline values: CDR1 MNHEY, CDR2 SVGEGT. The CDR3 spans 17 residues. CDR3 residues: CASSPLKGRISGNTIYF. CDR3 nucleotides: TGTGCCAGCAGTCCCTTAAAGGGGAGGATCTCTGGAAACACCATATATTTT.

The CDR3 DNA is TGTGCCAGCAGCTTAGCGAACCAGGGGGATACGCAGTATTTT. The encoded protein is CASSLANQGDTQYF. This chain links TRBV7-2 with TRBJ2-3; tentative D call: TRBD1 (6 bases). The CDR3 contains 14 residues. Germline loops: CDR1 SGHTA, CDR2 FQGNSA. V was shortened by 0 bases and J by 6 bases, with 10 bases between the two germline ends.